Included here is one T cell receptor (beta chain) sequence, with context. Its antigen is not known. The data belong to a study of blood T cells in healthy people across ages. Study summary: Per two T cells, about one barcoded beta molecule was captured through template switching. Study-level findings and limits: Naive T cell percentage showed a strong correlation with TCR beta diversity.

A second roughly 7 to 11 cycle PCR used barcoded and J-beta primers. TCRdb fed the 5' RACE reads into MiXCR, producing one record per CDR3 protein. The repertoire holds more than 750,000 distinct CDR3 sequences, with 25% to 35% as singletons. CDR1 and CDR2 (germline): SGHDN, FVKESK. The V and J ends lost 1 base and 0 bases respectively, with 10 bases between them. CDR3 size: 16 residues. This sample was shared with a second study, whose subject was T cells of mothers and their children.

The sequenced material came from blood. The chain links TRBV14 to TRBJ1-5, with TRBD1 as a possible D gene (5 bases). The receptor was isolated from a woman in her 40s in good health. CDR3 amino acids: CASSQVDNFSNQPQHF. The CDR3 DNA reads as TGTGCCAGCAGCCAAGTGGACAATTTTAGCAATCAGCCCCAGCATTTT.